This T cell receptor (beta chain) was profiled in a study of shared clonotypes between healthy human individuals (dated by TCRdb to 2018 to 2021). For the wider study: A few men and two women, aged 18 to 49 years, made up the cohort. For each donor, three plates each were used for CD4 naive and CD4 memory, two plates were used for CD8 naive, and one plate was used for CD8 memory. To estimate repertoire size and how much clonotypes are shared between individuals, the study performed deep sequencing of blood TCR repertoires from about five healthy adults. Libraries were prepared and TCR repertoires were sequenced by different laboratories using diverse techniques, in order to increase sequencing depth and limit assay-specific biases. Per donor, leukapheresis produced somewhere between about 0.94 and 9.5 billion PBMCs. What the research found in general, with its limitations: Only blood was sampled, and tissue TCR repertoires likely differ from those in blood. Rarefaction of sorted-subset datasets indicated incomplete sequencing despite the large sequencing depth. Larger estimated clonotype richness was generally found for naive subsets than for memory subsets. Sharing across a handful of donors was observed for around 5% of naive CD4, under 4% of naive CD8, over 2% of memory CD4, and about 0.39% of memory CD8 clonotypes. Compared with non-shared clonotypes, the clonotypes found in all four sorted-subset donors had higher generation probabilities. Because the study included a small number of donors, the genetic and exposure-history diversity represented was limited. Based on pairwise subsampling, the degree of clonotype sharing among donors was expected to be affected by sequencing depth.

Healthy HIV-negative adults with no recently reported acute infections or vaccinations were included as donors. Every donor was a Caucasian adult living in Nashville, Tennessee, USA. CD4+ T cells were enriched through magnetic negative selection, after which naive cells were positively selected on CD45RA and the remaining negative fraction served as the memory subset. Blood was collected by leukapheresis, and PBMCs were isolated by Ficoll-Histopaque density gradient centrifugation and then cryopreserved in liquid nitrogen vapor phase. Analytical flow cytometry was used to check the purity and quantity of each magnetically sorted T cell population. From each sorted fraction, genomic DNA was isolated and quantified by UV absorbance on a Nanodrop 2000c. On this clone: Its antigen has not been determined. No base quality values were provided; no much bigger clone lies one nucleotide off.

TCR CDR3 regions were amplified from genomic DNA by multiplex PCR using the deep immunoSEQ assay. Extracted genomic DNA from each cell subset was spread evenly across all wells of several immunoSEQ 96-well plates, with each plate serving as a replicate. For sorted subsets, about 200 ng genomic DNA, equal to some 30,000 T cell genomes, was loaded into each replicate PCR. Purified libraries were quantified with a Qubit 3.0 fluorometer, sized on a Bioanalyzer 2100, and re-quantified with the KAPA Library Quantification kit. Every immunoSEQ 96-well plate was sequenced on a dedicated single-read 150-cycle Illumina NextSeq 550 flow cell. Regarding the original processing steps: Because the immunoSEQ output included only junctional sequences and no quality scores, the filtering could not be the same as the filtering used for full-length reads. To assign V/J genes and CDR3, sequences were annotated against IMGT germline references using PyIR, a Python wrapper for IgBLAST v1.9. Reads were removed for weak V/J assignments (E-value above 1e-6), missing CDR3, stop codons, out-of-frame junctions, or ambiguous translated residues. V3J clonotypes were defined as sequences sharing an identical inferred V gene, J gene, and CDR3 amino acid sequence. Percentage overlap between repertoires was calculated by dividing the number of shared unique clonotypes by the size of the smaller repertoire. Richness of each repertoire was evaluated using RTK rarefaction, the Chao1 estimator, and Recon v2.1 estimates of unobserved clonotypes. OLGA was used to compute generation probabilities for all TCRbeta clonotypes that the gDNA method yielded from a few donors. Sourced from immuneACCESS, this table was stored by TCRdb with only in-frame sequences that have V and J called. A share of the clones is absent; for the studies checked, an unresolved V gene accounts for under half, and the remainder has no known explanation. Clone size and V and J calls were adopted from that table, with D and trimming inferred from the DNA. A total of some 1 million clones appear in this sample, about 76% of them only once. The ten largest make up approximately 1.3% of the sample.

The source is a man aged 18 to 30 in good health. The specimen sequenced was memory CD4+ T cells sorted from blood. The sample's cell subset or site, from its label and the paper: CD45RA-negative fraction.

The CDR3 region has the sequence CASSFQPTDSTEQYF. The bases are TGCGCCAGCAGCTTCCAGCCGACAGATTCTACAGAGCAGTACTTC. The sequence joins TRBV5-1 to TRBJ2-7, with TRBD1 as a weak D call on 5 bases. The CDR1 and CDR2 encoded by the germline V gene are SGHRS and YFSETQ. The germline ends are 19 bases apart after V is trimmed by 2 bases and J by 7 bases. The CDR3 has 15 amino acids, counting the end cysteine and phenylalanine. The DNA shown is the 45-base CDR3, in frame from base 1.